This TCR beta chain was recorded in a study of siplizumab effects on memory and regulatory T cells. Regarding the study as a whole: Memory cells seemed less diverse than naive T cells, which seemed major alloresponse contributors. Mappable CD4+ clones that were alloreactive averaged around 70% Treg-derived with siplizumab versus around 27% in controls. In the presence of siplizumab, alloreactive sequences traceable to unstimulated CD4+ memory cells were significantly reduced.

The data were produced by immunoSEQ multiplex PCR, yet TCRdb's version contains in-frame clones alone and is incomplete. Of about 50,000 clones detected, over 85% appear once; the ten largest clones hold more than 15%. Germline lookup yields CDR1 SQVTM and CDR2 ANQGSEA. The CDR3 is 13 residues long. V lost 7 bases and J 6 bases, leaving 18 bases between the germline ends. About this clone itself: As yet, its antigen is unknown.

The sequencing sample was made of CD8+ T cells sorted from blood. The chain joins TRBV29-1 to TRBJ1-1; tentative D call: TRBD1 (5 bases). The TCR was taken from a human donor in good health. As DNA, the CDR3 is TGCAGCGCTCGGGGGGGGAACGGCCCTGAAGCTTTCTTT. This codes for CSARGGNGPEAFF.